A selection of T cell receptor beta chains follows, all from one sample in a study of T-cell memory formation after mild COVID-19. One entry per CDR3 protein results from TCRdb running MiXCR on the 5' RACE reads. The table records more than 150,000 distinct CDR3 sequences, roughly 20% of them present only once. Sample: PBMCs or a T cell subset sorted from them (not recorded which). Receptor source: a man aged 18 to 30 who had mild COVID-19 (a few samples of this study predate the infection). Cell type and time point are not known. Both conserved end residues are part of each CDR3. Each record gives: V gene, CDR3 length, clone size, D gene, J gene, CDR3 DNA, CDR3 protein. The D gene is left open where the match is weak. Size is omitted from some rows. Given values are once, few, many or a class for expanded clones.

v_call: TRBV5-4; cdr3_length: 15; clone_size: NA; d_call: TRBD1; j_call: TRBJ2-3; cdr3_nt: TGTGCCAGCAGCTTTGGGACCCCAGGGGGAGATACGCAGTATTTT; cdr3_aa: CASSFGTPGGDTQYF
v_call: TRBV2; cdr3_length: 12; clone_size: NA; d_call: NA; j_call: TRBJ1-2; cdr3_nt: TGTGCCAGCAGTGAAGGAGACTATGGCTACACCTTC; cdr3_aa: CASSEGDYGYTF
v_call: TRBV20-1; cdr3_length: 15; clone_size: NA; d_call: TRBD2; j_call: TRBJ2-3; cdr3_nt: TGCAGTGCTAGTAGCGGGGGGGCCTGGCGGGATACGCAGTATTTT; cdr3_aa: CSASSGGAWRDTQYF
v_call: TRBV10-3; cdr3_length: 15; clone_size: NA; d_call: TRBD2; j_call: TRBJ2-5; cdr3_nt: TGTGCCATCAGTGGGACTAGCGGGGGACAAGAGACCCAGTACTTC; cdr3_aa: CAISGTSGGQETQYF
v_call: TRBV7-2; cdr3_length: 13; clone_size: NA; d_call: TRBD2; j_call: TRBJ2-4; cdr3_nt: TGTGCCAGCAGCTTAGGGACCGGGACTAGCCGGTACTTC; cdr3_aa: CASSLGTGTSRYF
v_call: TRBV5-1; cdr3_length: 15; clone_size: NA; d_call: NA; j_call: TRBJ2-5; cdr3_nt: TGCGCCAGCAGCTTGGTGGGTACAACTAAAGAGACCCAGTACTTC; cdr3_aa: CASSLVGTTKETQYF
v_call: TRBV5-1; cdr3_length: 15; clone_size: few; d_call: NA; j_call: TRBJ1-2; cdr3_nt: TGCGCCAGCAGCTCGCGGGAAGATCCGCTCTATGGCTACACCTTC; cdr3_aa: CASSSREDPLYGYTF
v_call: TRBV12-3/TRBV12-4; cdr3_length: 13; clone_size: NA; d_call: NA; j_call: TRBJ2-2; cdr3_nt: TGTGCCAGCAGTTTCTCAGGGACCGGGGAGCTGTTTTTT; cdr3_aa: CASSFSGTGELFF
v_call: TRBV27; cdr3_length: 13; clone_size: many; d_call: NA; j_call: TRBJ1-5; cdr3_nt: TGTGCCAGCAGTAGTGGGAACGGAGGGCCCCAGCATTTT; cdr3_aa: CASSSGNGGPQHF
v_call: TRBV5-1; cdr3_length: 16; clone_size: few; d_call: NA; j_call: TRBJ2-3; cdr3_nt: TGCGCCAGCAGTTGGGGTACGGGGAGTAGCACAGATACGCAGTATTTT; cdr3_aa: CASSWGTGSSTDTQYF
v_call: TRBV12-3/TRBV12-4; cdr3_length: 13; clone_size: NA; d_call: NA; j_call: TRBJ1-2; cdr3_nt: TGTGCCAGCAGCGCAGGGGTCGCGTATGGCTACACCTTC; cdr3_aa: CASSAGVAYGYTF